This T cell receptor beta chain comes out of a study of T-cell reconstitution after alpha-beta-depleted transplantation in children. General observations from the study: From newly produced T cells came most of the T-cell counts and diversity one year after transplant. The origin of high day-60 TCRbeta diversity in some patients lay in surviving recipient T cells and thymic progenitors. After transplant, at about two months, alpha-beta T cells were reportedly derived from several hundred expanded graft clones.

The TCRbeta library was prepared with unique molecular identifiers. From the PCR reads, TCRdb called clonotypes with MiXCR, one entry per CDR3 protein. The sample contains around 440,000 distinct CDR3 sequences, under 12% of which appear only once. About this clonotype itself: Its antigen is unidentified.

The CDR3 spans 16 residues. Trimming pared 1 base from V and 2 bases from J, leaving 9 bases between. The clonotype was recovered from a child aged 2-9 years with inherited bone marrow failure, due to receive a stem cell transplant. Sequenced material: PBMCs, taken before TCRalphabeta/CD19-depleted stem cell transplant. The chain couples TRBV23-1 to TRBJ2-6; D remains ambiguous. TRBV23-1 is recorded as an ORF, its role being uncertain. The CDR3 DNA follows: TGCGCCAGCAGTCAATGGGCAGGCCCTGGGGCCAACGTCCTGACTTTC. Protein product: CASSQWAGPGANVLTF.